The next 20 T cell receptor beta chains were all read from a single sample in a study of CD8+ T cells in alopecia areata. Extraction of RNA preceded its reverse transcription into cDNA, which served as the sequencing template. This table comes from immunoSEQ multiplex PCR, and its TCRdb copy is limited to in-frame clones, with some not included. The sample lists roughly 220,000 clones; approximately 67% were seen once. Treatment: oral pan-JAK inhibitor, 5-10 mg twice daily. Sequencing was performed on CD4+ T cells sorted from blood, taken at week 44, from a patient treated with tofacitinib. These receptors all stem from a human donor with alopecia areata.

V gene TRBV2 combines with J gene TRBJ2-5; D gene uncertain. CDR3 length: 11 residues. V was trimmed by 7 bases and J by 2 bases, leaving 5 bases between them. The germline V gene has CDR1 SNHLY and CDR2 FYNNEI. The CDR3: CASKVQETQYF. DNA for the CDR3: TGTGCCAGCAAAGTACAAGAGACCCAGTACTTC.

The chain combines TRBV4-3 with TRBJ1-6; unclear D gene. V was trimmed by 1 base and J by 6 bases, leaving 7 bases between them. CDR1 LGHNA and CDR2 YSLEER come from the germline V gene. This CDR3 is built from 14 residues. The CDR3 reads CASSQGQVNSPLHF. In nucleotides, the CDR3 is TGCGCCAGCAGCCAAGGGCAGGTTAATTCACCCCTCCACTTT.

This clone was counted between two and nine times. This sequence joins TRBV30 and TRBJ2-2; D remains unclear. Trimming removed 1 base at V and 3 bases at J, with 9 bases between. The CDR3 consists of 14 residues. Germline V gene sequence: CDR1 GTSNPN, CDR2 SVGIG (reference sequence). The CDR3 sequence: CAWSEKGDTGELFF. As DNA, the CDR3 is TGTGCCTGGAGTGAAAAGGGCGACACCGGGGAGCTGTTTTTT.

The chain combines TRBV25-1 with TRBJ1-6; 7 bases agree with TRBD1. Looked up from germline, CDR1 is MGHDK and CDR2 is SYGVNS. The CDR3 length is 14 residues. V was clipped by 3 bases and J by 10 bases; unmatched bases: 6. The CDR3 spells CASSETGLSSPLHF. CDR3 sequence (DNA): TGTGCCAGCAGTGAGACAGGGTTGAGCTCACCCCTCCACTTT.

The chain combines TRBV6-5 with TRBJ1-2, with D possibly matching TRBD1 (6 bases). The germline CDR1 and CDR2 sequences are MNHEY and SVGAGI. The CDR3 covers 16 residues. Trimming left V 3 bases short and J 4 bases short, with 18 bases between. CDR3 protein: CASSYTDSFTPYGYTF. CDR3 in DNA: TGTGCCAGCAGTTATACGGACAGCTTTACCCCCTATGGCTACACCTTC.

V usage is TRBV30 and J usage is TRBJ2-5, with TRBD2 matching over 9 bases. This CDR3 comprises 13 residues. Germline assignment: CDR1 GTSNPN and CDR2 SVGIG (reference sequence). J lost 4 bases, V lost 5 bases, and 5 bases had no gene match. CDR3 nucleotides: TGTGCCTGGGCGGGACTAGCTGGAGAGACCCAGTACTTC. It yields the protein CAWAGLAGETQYF.

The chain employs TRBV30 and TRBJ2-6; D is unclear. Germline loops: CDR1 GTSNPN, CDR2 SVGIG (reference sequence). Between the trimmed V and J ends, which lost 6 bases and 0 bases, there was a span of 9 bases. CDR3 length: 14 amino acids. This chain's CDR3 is CACPTDSGANVLTF. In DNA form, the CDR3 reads TGTGCCTGCCCCACCGACTCTGGGGCCAACGTCCTGACTTTC. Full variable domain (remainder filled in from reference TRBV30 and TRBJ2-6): SQTIHQWPATLVQPVGSPLSLECTVEGTSNPNLYWYRQAAGRGLQLLFYSVGIGQISSEVPQNLSASRPQDRQFILSSKKLLLSDSGFYLCACPTDSGANVLTFGAGSRLTVL.

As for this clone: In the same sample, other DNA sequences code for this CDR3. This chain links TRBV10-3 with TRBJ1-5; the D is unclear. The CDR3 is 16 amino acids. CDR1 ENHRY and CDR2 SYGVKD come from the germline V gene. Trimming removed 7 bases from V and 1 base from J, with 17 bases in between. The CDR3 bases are TGTGCCATCAAGGCAGGAGAAGGCATAAGCAATCAGCCCCAGCATTTT. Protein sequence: CAIKAGEGISNQPQHF.

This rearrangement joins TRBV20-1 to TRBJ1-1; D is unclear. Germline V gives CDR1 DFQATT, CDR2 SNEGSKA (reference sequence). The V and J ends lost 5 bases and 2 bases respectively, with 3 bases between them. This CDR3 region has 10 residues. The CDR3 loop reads CSADNTEAFF. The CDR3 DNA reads TGCAGTGCTGACAACACTGAAGCTTTCTTT.

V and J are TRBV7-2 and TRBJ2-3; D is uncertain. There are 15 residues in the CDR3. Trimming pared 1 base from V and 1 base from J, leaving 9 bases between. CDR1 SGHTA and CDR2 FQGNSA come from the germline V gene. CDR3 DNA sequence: TGTGCCAGCAGCTTAGTTCCTTATGGCACAGATACGCAGTATTTT. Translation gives CASSLVPYGTDTQYF.

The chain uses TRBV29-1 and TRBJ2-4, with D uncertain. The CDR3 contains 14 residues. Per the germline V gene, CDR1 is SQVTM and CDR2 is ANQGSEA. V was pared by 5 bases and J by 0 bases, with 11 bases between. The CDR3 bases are TGCAGCGTTTCAGGCGTTCTAGCCAAAAACATTCAGTACTTC. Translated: CSVSGVLAKNIQYF.

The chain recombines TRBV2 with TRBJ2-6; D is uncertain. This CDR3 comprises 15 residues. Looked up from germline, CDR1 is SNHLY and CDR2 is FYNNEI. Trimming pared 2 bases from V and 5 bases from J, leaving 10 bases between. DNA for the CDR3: TGTGCCAGCAGTGAAAGTAGGGCTTGGGCCAACGTCCTGACTTTC. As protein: CASSESRAWANVLTF.

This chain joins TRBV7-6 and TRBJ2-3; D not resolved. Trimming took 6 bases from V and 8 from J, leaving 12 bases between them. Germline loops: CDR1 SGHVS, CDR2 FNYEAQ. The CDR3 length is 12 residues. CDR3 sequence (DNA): TGTGCCAGCAGTCTCGATCCACCTACGCAGTATTTT. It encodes CASSLDPPTQYF.

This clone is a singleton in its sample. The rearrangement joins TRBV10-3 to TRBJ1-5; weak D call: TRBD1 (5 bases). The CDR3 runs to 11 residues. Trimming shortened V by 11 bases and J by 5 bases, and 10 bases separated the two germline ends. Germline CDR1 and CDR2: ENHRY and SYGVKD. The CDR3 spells CAAGTDQPQHF. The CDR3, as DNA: TGTGCCGCCGGGACCGATCAGCCCCAGCATTTT.

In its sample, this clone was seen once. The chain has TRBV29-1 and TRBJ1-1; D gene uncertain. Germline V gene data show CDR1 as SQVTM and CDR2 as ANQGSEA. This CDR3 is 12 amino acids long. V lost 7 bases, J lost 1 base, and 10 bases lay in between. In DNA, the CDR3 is TGCAGCGCCCAGGATACGAACACTGAAGCTTTCTTT. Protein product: CSAQDTNTEAFF.

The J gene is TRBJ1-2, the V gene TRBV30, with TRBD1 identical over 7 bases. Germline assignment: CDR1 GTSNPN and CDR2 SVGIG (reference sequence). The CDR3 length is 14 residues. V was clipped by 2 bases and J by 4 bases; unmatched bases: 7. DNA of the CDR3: TGTGCCTGGAGTTCGGGACAGCAGGTCTATGGCTACACCTTC. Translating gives CAWSSGQQVYGYTF.

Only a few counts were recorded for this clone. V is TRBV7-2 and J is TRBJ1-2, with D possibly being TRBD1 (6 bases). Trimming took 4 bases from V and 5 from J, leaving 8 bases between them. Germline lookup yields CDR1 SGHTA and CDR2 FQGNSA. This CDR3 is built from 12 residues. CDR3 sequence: CASSSTGYGYTF. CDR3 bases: TGTGCCAGCAGCTCCACAGGGTATGGCTACACCTTC.

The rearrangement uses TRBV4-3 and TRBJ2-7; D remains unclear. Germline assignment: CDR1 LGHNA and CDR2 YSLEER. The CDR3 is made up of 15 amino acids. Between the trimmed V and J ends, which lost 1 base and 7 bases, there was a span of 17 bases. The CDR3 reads CASSQVGPPRWEQYF. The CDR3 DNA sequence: TGCGCCAGCAGCCAAGTCGGACCACCACGGTGGGAGCAGTACTTC.

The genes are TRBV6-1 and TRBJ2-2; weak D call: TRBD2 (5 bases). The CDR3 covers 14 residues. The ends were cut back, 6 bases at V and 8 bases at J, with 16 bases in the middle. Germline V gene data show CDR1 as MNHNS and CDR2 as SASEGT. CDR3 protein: CASRLLEDSGELFF. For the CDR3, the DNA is TGTGCCAGCAGGCTACTAGAGGATTCTGGGGAGCTGTTTTTT.

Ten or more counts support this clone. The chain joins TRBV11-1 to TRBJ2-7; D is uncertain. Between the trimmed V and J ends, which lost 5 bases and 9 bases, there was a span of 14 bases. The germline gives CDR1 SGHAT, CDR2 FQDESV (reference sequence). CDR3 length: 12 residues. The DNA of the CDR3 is TGTGCCAGCAGCCTCGGTACCTCGCGGCAGTACTTC. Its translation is CASSLGTSRQYF.